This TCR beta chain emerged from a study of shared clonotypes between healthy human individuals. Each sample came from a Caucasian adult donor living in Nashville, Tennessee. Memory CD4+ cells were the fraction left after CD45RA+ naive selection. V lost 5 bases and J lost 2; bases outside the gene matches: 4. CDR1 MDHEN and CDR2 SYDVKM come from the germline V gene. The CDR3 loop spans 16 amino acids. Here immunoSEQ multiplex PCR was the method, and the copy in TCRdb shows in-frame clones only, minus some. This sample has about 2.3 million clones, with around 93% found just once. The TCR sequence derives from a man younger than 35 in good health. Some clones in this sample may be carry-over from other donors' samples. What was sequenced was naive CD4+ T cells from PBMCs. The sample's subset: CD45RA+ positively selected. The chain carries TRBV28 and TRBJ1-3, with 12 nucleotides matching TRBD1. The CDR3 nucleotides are TGTGCCAGCAGTATTGGGACAGGGGGCCCTGGAAACACCATATATTTT. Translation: CASSIGTGGPGNTIYF.